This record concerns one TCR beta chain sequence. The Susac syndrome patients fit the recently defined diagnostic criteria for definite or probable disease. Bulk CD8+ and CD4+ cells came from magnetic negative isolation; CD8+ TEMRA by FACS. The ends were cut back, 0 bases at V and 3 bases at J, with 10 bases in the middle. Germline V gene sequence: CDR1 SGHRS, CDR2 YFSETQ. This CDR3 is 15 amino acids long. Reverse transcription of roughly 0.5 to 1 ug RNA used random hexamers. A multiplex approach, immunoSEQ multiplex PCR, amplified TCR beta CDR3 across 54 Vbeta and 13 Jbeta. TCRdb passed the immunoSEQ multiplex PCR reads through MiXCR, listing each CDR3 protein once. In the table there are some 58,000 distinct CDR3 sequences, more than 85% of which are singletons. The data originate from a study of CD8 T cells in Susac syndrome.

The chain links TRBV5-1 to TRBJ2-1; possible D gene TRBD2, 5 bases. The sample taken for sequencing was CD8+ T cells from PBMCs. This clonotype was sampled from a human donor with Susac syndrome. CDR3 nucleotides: TGCGCCAGCAGCTTGGCCGGGATGATCTACAATGAGCAGTTCTTC. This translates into CASSLAGMIYNEQFF.